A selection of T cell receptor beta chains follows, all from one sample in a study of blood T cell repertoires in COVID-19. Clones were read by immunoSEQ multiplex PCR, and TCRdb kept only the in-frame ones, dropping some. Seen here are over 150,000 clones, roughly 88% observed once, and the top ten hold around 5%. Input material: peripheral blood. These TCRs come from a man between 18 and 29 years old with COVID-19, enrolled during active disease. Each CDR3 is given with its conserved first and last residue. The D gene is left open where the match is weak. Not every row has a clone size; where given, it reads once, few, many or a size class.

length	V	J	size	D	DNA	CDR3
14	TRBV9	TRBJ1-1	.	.	TGTGCCAGCAGACGGACAGTAACCGGTAGTGAAGCTTTCTTT	CASRRTVTGSEAFF
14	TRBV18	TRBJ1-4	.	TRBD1	TGTGCCAGCTCAAAGGGGACAGGGGGTGAAAAACTGCTTTTT	CASSKGTGGEKLLF
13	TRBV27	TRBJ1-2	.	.	TGTGCCAGCAGCCCAGACACGGCAACTCGCTACACCTTC	CASSPDTATRYTF
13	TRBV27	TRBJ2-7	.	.	TGTGCCAGCAGTTTATCATTGTCTTACGAGCAGTACTTC	CASSLSLSYEQYF
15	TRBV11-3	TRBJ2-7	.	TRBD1	TGTGCCAGCAGCTCGGGACAGGGAAAAAGAGGCGAGCAGTACTTC	CASSSGQGKRGEQYF
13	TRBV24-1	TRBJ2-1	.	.	TGTGCCACCAGTGATTATTTTAACAATGAGCAGTTCTTC	CATSDYFNNEQFF
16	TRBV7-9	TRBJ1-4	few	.	TGTGCCAGCAGCTTAGCCGCGGGACTCGGTGGGGAAAAACTGCTTTTT	CASSLAAGLGGEKLLF
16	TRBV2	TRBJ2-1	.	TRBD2	TGTGCCAGCCCAGTTAGCGGGAGGGCCAGTTACAATGAGCAGTTCTTC	CASPVSGRASYNEQFF
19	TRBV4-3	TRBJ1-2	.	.	TGCGCCAGCAGCCAAGGTGCTTGGGGCAGGGCCATTCCTAACTATGGCTACACCTTC	CASSQGAWGRAIPNYGYTF
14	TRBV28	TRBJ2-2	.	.	TGTGCCAGCAGTTTTGTCCAGAACACCGGGGAGCTGTTTTTT	CASSFVQNTGELFF
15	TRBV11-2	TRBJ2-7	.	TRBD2	TGTGCCAGCAGCTTAGAACTAGCGGGCCCCTACGAGCAGTACTTC	CASSLELAGPYEQYF
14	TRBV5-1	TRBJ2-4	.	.	TGCGCCAGCAGCTTAGCAGGGGTCGAAAACATTCAGTACTTC	CASSLAGVENIQYF
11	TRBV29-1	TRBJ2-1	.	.	TGCAGCGTTGAAATCGAGAATGAGCAGTTCTTC	CSVEIENEQFF
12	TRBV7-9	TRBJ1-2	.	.	TGTGCCAGCAGCTTAGGAAACGGTGGCTACACCTTC	CASSLGNGGYTF
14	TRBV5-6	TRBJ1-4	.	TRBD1	TGTGCCAGCAGGCCGGGACAGTCGAATGAAAAACTGCTTTTT	CASRPGQSNEKLLF
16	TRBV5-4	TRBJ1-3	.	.	TGTGCCAGCAGCTTGGGGCAGGGAACCTCTGGAAACACCATATATTTT	CASSLGQGTSGNTIYF
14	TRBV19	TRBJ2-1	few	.	TGTGCCAGTAGTAACCAGGGTAGTCGCAATGAGCAGTTCTTC	CASSNQGSRNEQFF
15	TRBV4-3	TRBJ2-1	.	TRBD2	TGCGCCAGCAGCCAAGAGGGTAGCGGGGGCGGTGAGCAGTTCTTC	CASSQEGSGGGEQFF
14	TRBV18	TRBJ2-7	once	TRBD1	TGTGCCAGCTCACCGACAGGGGCGAGCTACGAGCAGTACTTC	CASSPTGASYEQYF
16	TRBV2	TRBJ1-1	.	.	TGTGCCAGCAGTGTTAGGAGGGCGAGGGGGAACACTGAAGCTTTCTTT	CASSVRRARGNTEAFF
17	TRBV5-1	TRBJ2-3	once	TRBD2	TGCGCCAGCAGCTTGGTTGCAGCTAGCGGGATCCCAGATACGCAGTATTTT	CASSLVAASGIPDTQYF
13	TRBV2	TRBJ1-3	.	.	TGTGCCAGCTCGTACTACTCTGGAAACACCATATATTTT	CASSYYSGNTIYF
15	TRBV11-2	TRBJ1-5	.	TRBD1	TGTGCCAGCAGCCCCTGGACAGGACCTAATCAGCCCCAGCATTTT	CASSPWTGPNQPQHF
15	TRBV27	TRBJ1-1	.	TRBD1	TGTGCCAGCAGTTCCCGGACAGGGAGGGGCACTGAAGCTTTCTTT	CASSSRTGRGTEAFF
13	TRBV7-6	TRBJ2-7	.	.	TGTGCCAGCAGCTTAGATAGTGAATACGAGCAGTACTTC	CASSLDSEYEQYF
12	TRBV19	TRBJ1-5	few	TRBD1	TGTGCCAGTGGGACAGGGAGTCAGCCCCAGCATTTT	CASGTGSQPQHF
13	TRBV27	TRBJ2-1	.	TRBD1	TGTGCCAGCAGTTTCGACAGGGCCAATGAGCAGTTCTTC	CASSFDRANEQFF
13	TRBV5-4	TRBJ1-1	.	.	TGTGCCAGCAGCTCCGACAGTAACACTGAAGCTTTCTTT	CASSSDSNTEAFF
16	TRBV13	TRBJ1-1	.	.	TGTGCCAGCAGCTCCTCTCGGGGGGGCAGTGGGACTGAAGCTTTCTTT	CASSSSRGGSGTEAFF
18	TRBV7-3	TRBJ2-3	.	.	TGTGCCAGCAGCCCTGAGCCGGGGCGGGACCTCGCATCGGATACGCAGTATTTT	CASSPEPGRDLASDTQYF
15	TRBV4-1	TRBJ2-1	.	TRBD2	TGCGCCAGCAGCCAAGGGCTAGCGGGAGAAGATGAGCAGTTCTTC	CASSQGLAGEDEQFF
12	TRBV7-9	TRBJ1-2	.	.	TGTGCCAGCAGCTTTCCAGGAGGCGGCTACACCTTC	CASSFPGGGYTF
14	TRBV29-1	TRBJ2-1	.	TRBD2	TGCAGCGTCGACTGGACTAGCTCCTACAATGAGCAGTTCTTC	CSVDWTSSYNEQFF
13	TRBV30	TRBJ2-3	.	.	TGTGCCTGGAGTGTACAGGTCACTGATACGCAGTATTTT	CAWSVQVTDTQYF
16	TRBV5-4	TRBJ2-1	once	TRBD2	TGTGCCAGCAGCTTGCGTCTAGCGGGGAGTAGGGATGAGCAGTTCTTC	CASSLRLAGSRDEQFF
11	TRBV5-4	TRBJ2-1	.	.	TGTGCCAGCAGCTTGATCGGTGAGCAGTTCTTC	CASSLIGEQFF
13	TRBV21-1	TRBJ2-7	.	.	TGTGCCAGCAGCAAGTGGCGGCGGGGCGAGCAGTACTTC	CASSKWRRGEQYF
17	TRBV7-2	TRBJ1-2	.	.	TGTGCCAGCAGCCAAAATCACCGGGTGGACACCACCTATGGCTACACCTTC	CASSQNHRVDTTYGYTF
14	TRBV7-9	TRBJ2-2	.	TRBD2	TGTGCCACCCCCTCTAGCGGGTTTACCGGGGAGCTGTTTTTT	CATPSSGFTGELFF
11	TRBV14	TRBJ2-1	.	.	TGTGCCAGCAGCCACCGACAGGAACAGTTCTTC	CASSHRQEQFF
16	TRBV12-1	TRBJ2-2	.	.	TGTGCCAGCAGCTTTTCCGGGACAGGGGACACCGGGGAGCTGTTTTTT	CASSFSGTGDTGELFF
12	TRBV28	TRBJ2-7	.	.	TGTGCCAGCACCCAAACTGGGAGAGTGTGGTACTTC	CASTQTGRVWYF
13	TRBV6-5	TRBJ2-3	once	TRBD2	TGTGCCGGGGCGGGAGTCTCCACAGATACGCAGTATTTT	CAGAGVSTDTQYF
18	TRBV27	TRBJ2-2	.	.	TGTGCCAGCAGTCCATCGGAAGGTCTAGCGCAGAACACCGGGGAGCTGTTTTTT	CASSPSEGLAQNTGELFF
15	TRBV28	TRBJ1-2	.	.	TGTGCCAGCAGTTTATTAGGCAGGGAGGGAAGGGGCTACACCTTC	CASSLLGREGRGYTF
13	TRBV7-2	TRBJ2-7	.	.	TGTGCCAGCAGCTTAGGACTAAACTACGAGCAGTACTTC	CASSLGLNYEQYF
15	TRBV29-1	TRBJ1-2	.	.	TGCAGCGTTGAAGATTTCCCAAACACCCTAGGTGGCTACACCTTC	CSVEDFPNTLGGYTF
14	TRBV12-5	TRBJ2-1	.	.	TGTGCTAGTGCCATTTCGGGGTCTCACAATGAGCAGTTCTTC	CASAISGSHNEQFF
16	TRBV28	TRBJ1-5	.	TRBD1	TGTGCCAGCAGAGACCCGAGGCGGGACAGATATCAGCCCCAGCATTTT	CASRDPRRDRYQPQHF
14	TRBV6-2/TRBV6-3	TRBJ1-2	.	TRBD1	TGTGCCAGCAGCCCTACGACAGGGCTAAAAGGCTACACCTTC	CASSPTTGLKGYTF
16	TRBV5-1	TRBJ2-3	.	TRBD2	TGCGCCAGCAGTCAGGCTAGCGGGCCAAGCACAGATACGCAGTATTTT	CASSQASGPSTDTQYF
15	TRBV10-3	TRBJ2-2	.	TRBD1	TGTGCCATTCCCTCCGGGACAGGGGACACCGGGGAGCTGTTTTTT	CAIPSGTGDTGELFF
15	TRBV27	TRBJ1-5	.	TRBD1	TGTGCCAGCAGTCTCTACAGGGGAGGAAATCAGCCCCAGCATTTT	CASSLYRGGNQPQHF
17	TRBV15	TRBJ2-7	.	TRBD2	TGTGCCACCAGCAGCGGGGGACTAGCGGGGGATGACTACGAGCAGTACTTC	CATSSGGLAGDDYEQYF
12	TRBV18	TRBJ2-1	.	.	TGTGCCAGCTCCTTCGTATACAATGAGCAGTTCTTC	CASSFVYNEQFF
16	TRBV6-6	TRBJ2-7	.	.	TGTGCCAGCACCCCCGGGAGTGGGGAGATCGGTTACGAGCAGTACTTC	CASTPGSGEIGYEQYF
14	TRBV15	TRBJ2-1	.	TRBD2	TGTGCCACCTCTGGCGGGAGGGCCTTCAATGAGCAGTTCTTC	CATSGGRAFNEQFF
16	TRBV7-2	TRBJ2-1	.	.	TGTGCCAGCAGCTTTATCGGCGGAACTAGGCCCAATGAGCAGTTCTTC	CASSFIGGTRPNEQFF
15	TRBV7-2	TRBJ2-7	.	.	TGTGCCAGCTCCCAGGGCCCACCACACTCCTACGAGCAGTACTTC	CASSQGPPHSYEQYF